This TCR beta chain was recovered during a study of cytomegalovirus exposure and HLA in healthy donors. Findings and limits, study-wide: As immune exposure information, only CMV serostatus was available. Among TCR sequences, most were rare, though some public TCRs appeared in many donors. Analysis was carried out at a later point, and it linked a missense DCLRE1C variant to TCR beta V- and J-gene trimming. A list of 150 or so TCR beta chains associated with cytomegalovirus was given.

Primers for the PCR totalled 60 Vbeta and 13 Jbeta. TCRdb's table, derived via immunoSEQ multiplex PCR, lists solely in-frame clones and lacks some. The sample carries over 65,000 clones, approximately 75% recorded once. This clone was observed a handful of times. Its antigen is unknown. Germline CDR1 reads SEHNR; CDR2 reads FQNEAQ (reference sequence). This CDR3 contains 16 residues. V was cut by 1 base and J by 6 bases, with 18 bases left in between. The sequenced sample consisted of PBMCs. The chain couples TRBV7-9 to TRBJ1-1; D is uncertain. The clonotype was recovered from a middle-aged woman in good health and CMV-seronegative. CDR3 protein: CASSLGAWRSSAEAFF. DNA for the CDR3: TGTGCCAGCAGCTTAGGAGCATGGCGGTCTAGCGCTGAAGCTTTCTTT.